The 15 T cell receptor beta chains in this list originate from one sample, sequenced in a study of T-cell reconstitution after alpha-beta-depleted transplantation in children. Using unique molecular identifiers, the investigators prepared the TCRbeta library. TCRdb passed the PCR reads through MiXCR, listing each CDR3 protein once. Of roughly 280,000 distinct CDR3 sequences listed, 11% were seen once; the top ten hold roughly a quarter. The sample consisted of peripheral blood, taken 180 days after TCRalphabeta/CD19-depleted stem cell transplant. The receptors derive from a male patient aged 2 to 9 who had a stem cell transplant for chronic granulomatous disease, so the T cells may come from the graft donor.

In its sample, this clonotype was seen many times. This chain uses TRBV12-3 or TRBV12-4 with TRBJ1-6, with 7 bases lining up with TRBD1. V lost 3 bases and J lost 9; bases outside the gene matches: 2. The CDR3 runs to 13 residues. The CDR3 protein is CASSLNRGSPLHF. The CDR3 DNA is TGTGCCAGCAGTTTGAACAGGGGTTCACCCCTCCACTTT.

Ten or more counts support this clonotype. J is TRBJ1-5 and V is TRBV18, with D unclear. The CDR3 sequence is 12 residues long. The germline V gene encodes CDR1 KGHSH and CDR2 LQKENI. V was clipped by 0 bases and J by 4 bases, with 1 base between them. The CDR3 DNA follows: TGTGCCAGCTCACCACCGAATCAGCCCCAGCATTTT. It encodes CASSPPNQPQHF.

Ten or more counts support this clonotype. The V call is TRBV7-7, the J call TRBJ2-2; TRBD2 aligns across 8 bases. V trimming: 5 bases; J trimming: 2 bases; junction bases outside the gene matches: 4. The germline CDR1 and CDR2 sequences are SSHAT and FNYEAQ (reference sequence). The CDR3 sequence is 15 residues long. The CDR3 DNA reads as TGTGCCAGCAGCAAGACTAGCGTAAACACCGGGGAGCTGTTTTTT. It codes for CASSKTSVNTGELFF.

The sample holds many counts of this clonotype. This rearrangement joins TRBV25-1 to TRBJ2-1; 7 bases fit TRBD1. The CDR3 sequence is 12 residues long. The germline V gene encodes CDR1 MGHDK and CDR2 SYGVNS. J was trimmed by 5 bases and V by 11 bases; bases with no gene match: 6. The CDR3 region has the DNA TGTGCCCACAGGGGCACCAACAATGAGCAGTTCTTC. Translating gives CAHRGTNNEQFF.

The chain joins TRBV12-3 or TRBV12-4 to TRBJ2-1; TRBD2 matches 8 bases. The CDR3 covers 16 residues. Trimming removed 4 bases from V and 8 bases from J; junction bases left unmatched: 13. The CDR3 nucleotides read TGTGCCAGCAGTTACTCGGGACTAGTGGGGAACGATGAGCAGTTCTTC. Its translation: CASSYSGLVGNDEQFF.

This chain links TRBV12-3 or TRBV12-4 with TRBJ1-5; D gene uncertain. V was shortened by 3 bases and J by 3 bases, with 9 bases between the two germline ends. CDR3 length: 14 residues. CDR3 sequence reads: CASSLGRYNQPQHF. The CDR3 DNA is TGTGCCAGCAGTTTGGGCAGGTACAATCAGCCCCAGCATTTT.

This clonotype was counted at least ten times. The chain joins TRBV20-1 to TRBJ2-1, with D possibly TRBD2 on 7 matching bases. The V gene lost 3 bases and the J gene lost 4 bases, with 16 bases spanning the gap. The CDR3 is 15 amino acids. Germline CDR1 DFQATT, CDR2 SNEGSKA (reference sequence). CDR3 in DNA: TGCAGTGCTAGGTCCCGCGGGGGCTCTTACAATGAGCAGTTCTTC. Translating gives CSARSRGGSYNEQFF.

This clonotype came up many times. V gene TRBV7-2 combines with J gene TRBJ2-7, with D possibly being TRBD2 (5 bases). V was pared by 0 bases and J by 6 bases, with 12 bases between. There are 14 residues in the CDR3. CDR1 and CDR2 (germline): SGHTA, FQGNSA. The CDR3 protein is CASSLAGRVGEQYF. CDR3 coding DNA: TGTGCCAGCAGCTTAGCAGGGCGGGTGGGCGAGCAGTACTTC. Filled out from reference TRBV7-2 and TRBJ2-7, the complete variable domain reads GAGVSQSPSNKVTEKGKDVELRCDPISGHTALYWYRQSLGQGLEFLIYFQGNSAPDKSGLPSDRFSAERTGGSVSTLTIQRTQQEDSAVYLCASSLAGRVGEQYFGPGTRLTVT.

This clonotype came up a few times. This chain joins TRBV27 and TRBJ2-1, with 11 nucleotides matching TRBD1. The CDR3 spans 15 residues. Unmatched junction bases numbered 2, after V lost 0 bases and J lost 7 bases. Germline CDR1 is MNHEY and CDR2 is SMNVEV (reference sequence). This chain's CDR3 is CASSLSGTGGNEQFF. As DNA, the CDR3 is TGTGCCAGCAGTTTATCAGGGACAGGGGGAAATGAGCAGTTCTTC.

This clonotype was counted at least ten times. The chain joins TRBV29-1 to TRBJ2-2; D may be TRBD2 (5 bases). Trimming removed 5 bases from V and 4 bases from J, with 8 bases in between. CDR3 size: 12 residues. Germline CDR1 reads SQVTM; CDR2 reads ANQGSEA. CDR3 nucleotide sequence: TGCAGCGTTTTGAGGGTCACCGGGGAGCTGTTTTTT. This encodes CSVLRVTGELFF.

This clonotype showed up many times. This rearrangement joins TRBV12-3 or TRBV12-4 to TRBJ2-1, with 14 bases aligning to TRBD2. J lost 9 bases, V lost 5 bases, and 6 bases had no gene match. The CDR3 is 15 amino acids. CDR3 sequence: CASSTRLAGGLEQFF. The CDR3, as DNA: TGTGCCAGCAGTACCAGACTAGCGGGGGGGCTTGAGCAGTTCTTC.

This clonotype has at least ten counts. V and J are TRBV7-8 and TRBJ2-7; 7 bases align to TRBD1. Germline values: CDR1 SGHVS, CDR2 FQNEAQ. The J segment lost 0 bases and the V segment lost 7 bases, leaving 12 bases of the junction unmatched. The CDR3 has 16 amino acids. CDR3 DNA: TGTGCCAGCATCCTACGGGGACAGCGATACTCCTACGAGCAGTACTTC. This gives the protein CASILRGQRYSYEQYF.

This clonotype was picked up many times. The chain couples TRBV19 to TRBJ2-7; 9 nucleotides agree with TRBD1. This CDR3 has 19 amino acids. The V gene end was trimmed by 4 bases and the J gene end by 1 base; junction bases not matched to a gene: 17. The germline CDR1 and CDR2 sequences are LNHDA and SQIVND (reference sequence). The chain's CDR3 is CASSRSTTLGQGVSYEQYF. The CDR3 DNA sequence: TGTGCCAGTAGTAGATCTACTACCTTGGGACAGGGTGTGTCCTACGAGCAGTACTTC.

This clonotype was seen just once. It may be a read error: a sequence one base away is much more abundant. Since the CDR3 does not end with the conserved phenylalanine or tryptophan, this likely comes from a read error. The genes are TRBV20-1 and TRBJ2-7; 10 nucleotides agree with TRBD2. The CDR3 loop spans 15 amino acids. Germline lookup yields CDR1 DFQATT and CDR2 SNEGSKA (reference sequence). The V and J ends lost 2 bases and 6 bases, in that order; junction bases with no gene match: 10. The DNA of the CDR3 is TGCAGTGCTAGACATGAGCCGGGACTAGCGTCCGAGCAGTACTTA. This encodes CSARHEPGLASEQYL.

The chain has TRBV25-1 and TRBJ1-6, with D unclear. The germline V gene encodes CDR1 MGHDK and CDR2 SYGVNS. Between the trimmed V and J ends, which lost 4 bases and 3 bases, there was a span of 16 bases. CDR3 length: 17 amino acids. CDR3 bases: TGTGCCAGCAGTGCTATGGGGAGGGAAAGCTATAATTCACCCCTCCACTTT. It codes for CASSAMGRESYNSPLHF.